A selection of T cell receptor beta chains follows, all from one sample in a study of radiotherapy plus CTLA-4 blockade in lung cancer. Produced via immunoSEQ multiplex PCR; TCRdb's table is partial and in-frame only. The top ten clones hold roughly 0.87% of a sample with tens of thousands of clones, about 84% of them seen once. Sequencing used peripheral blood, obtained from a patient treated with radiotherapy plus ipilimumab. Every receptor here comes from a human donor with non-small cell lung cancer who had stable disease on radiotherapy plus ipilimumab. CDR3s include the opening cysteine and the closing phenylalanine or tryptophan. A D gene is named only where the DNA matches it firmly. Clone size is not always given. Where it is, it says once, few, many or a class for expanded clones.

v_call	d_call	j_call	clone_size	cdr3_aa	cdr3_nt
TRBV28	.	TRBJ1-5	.	CASSHYLTSNQPQHF	TGTGCCAGCAGCCACTATTTGACGAGCAATCAGCCCCAGCATTTT
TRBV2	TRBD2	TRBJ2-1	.	CASRGGRNNEQFF	TGTGCCAGCCGCGGCGGGAGAAACAATGAGCAGTTCTTC
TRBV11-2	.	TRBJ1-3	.	CASSLDPPGAAGNTIYF	TGTGCCAGCAGCTTAGATCCCCCGGGGGCGGCTGGAAACACCATATATTTT
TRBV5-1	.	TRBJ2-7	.	CASSLAGNSYEQYF	TGCGCCAGCAGCTTGGCTGGGAACTCCTACGAGCAGTACTTC
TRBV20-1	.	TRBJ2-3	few	CSARGGDTQYF	TGCAGTGCTAGAGGGGGAGATACGCAGTATTTT
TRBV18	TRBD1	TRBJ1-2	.	CASSPDRGLGYTF	TGTGCCAGCTCACCTGACAGGGGGCTCGGCTACACCTTC
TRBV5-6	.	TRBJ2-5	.	CASSLALSQETQYF	TGTGCCAGCAGCTTGGCCCTCAGCCAAGAGACCCAGTACTTC
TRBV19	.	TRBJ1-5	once	CASSIGILSNQPQHF	TGTGCCAGTAGTATCGGCATTCTTAGCAATCAGCCCCAGCATTTT
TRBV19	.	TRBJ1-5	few	CASSVDSGGGQPQHF	TGTGCCAGTAGCGTCGATTCGGGGGGCGGGCAGCCCCAGCATTTT
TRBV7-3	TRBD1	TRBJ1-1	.	CASSVGQGAAEAFF	TGTGCCAGCAGCGTTGGACAGGGGGCAGCTGAAGCTTTCTTT
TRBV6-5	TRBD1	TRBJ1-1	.	CASRYRGVNTEAFF	TGTGCCAGCAGGTACAGGGGTGTTAACACTGAAGCTTTCTTT
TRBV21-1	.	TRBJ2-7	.	CASSGGSGSLSYEQYF	TGTGCCAGCAGCGGGGGCAGCGGGTCACTCTCCTACGAGCAGTACTTC
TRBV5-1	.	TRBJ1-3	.	CASSTDSYSGNTIYF	TGCGCCAGCAGCACTGACAGTTACTCTGGAAACACCATATATTTT
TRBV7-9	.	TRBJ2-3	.	CASKPDPVDTQYF	TGTGCCAGCAAACCGGACCCCGTAGATACGCAGTATTTT
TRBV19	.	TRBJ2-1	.	CASSPRGAAYNEQFF	TGTGCCAGTAGCCCCAGGGGGGCGGCCTACAATGAGCAGTTCTTC
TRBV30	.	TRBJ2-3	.	CAWHLFGGPSGTQYF	TGTGCCTGGCATCTGTTCGGGGGGCCCAGTGGTACGCAGTATTTT
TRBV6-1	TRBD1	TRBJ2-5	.	CASSEADREETQYF	TGTGCCAGCAGTGAAGCAGACAGGGAAGAGACCCAGTACTTC
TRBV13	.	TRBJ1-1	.	CASSLRGNTEAFF	TGTGCCAGCAGCTTACGGGGGAACACTGAAGCTTTCTTT
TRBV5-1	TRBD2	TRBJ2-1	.	CASSSSAGGYNEQFF	TGCGCCAGCAGCTCCTCAGCGGGAGGTTACAATGAGCAGTTCTTC
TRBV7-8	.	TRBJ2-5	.	CASSLLGWETQYF	TGTGCCAGCAGCTTACTGGGGTGGGAGACCCAGTACTTC
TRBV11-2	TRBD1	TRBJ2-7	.	CASSKGQKVYEQYF	TGTGCCAGCAGCAAGGGACAGAAGGTCTACGAGCAGTACTTC
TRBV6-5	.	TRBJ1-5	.	CASSSPPGQPQHF	TGTGCCAGCAGTTCCCCCCCGGGGCAGCCCCAGCATTTT
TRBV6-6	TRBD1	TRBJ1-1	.	CASSYDRGGTEAFF	TGTGCCAGCAGTTATGACAGGGGAGGGACTGAAGCTTTCTTT
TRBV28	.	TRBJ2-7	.	CASSLVQPIEQYF	TGTGCCAGCAGTTTGGTCCAGCCGATCGAGCAGTACTTC
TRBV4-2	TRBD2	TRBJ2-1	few	CASSQVTSGRGNEQFF	TGTGCCAGCAGCCAAGTAACTAGCGGGAGGGGAAATGAGCAGTTCTTC
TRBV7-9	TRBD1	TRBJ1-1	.	CASSKRQGSTEAFF	TGTGCCAGCAGCAAAAGACAGGGGTCCACTGAAGCTTTCTTT
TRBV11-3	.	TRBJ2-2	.	CASSPHDSGGELFF	TGTGCCAGCAGCCCCCATGACTCGGGCGGGGAGCTGTTTTTT
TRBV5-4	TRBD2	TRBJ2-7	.	CASSRGGLAGLGIHEQYF	TGTGCCAGCAGCCGCGGGGGACTAGCGGGCTTGGGAATCCACGAGCAGTACTTC
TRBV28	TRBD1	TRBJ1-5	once	CASRPGQGGQPQHF	TGTGCCAGCAGACCGGGACAGGGTGGGCAGCCCCAGCATTTT
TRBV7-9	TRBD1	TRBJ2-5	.	CASSPEGTGVETQYF	TGTGCCAGCAGCCCGGAAGGGACAGGGGTGGAGACCCAGTACTTC
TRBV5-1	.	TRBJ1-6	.	CASSLAGGSQAPLHF	TGCGCCAGCAGCTTGGCCGGGGGGTCCCAGGCACCCCTCCACTTT
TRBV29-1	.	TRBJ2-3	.	CSVDPAGQGDTQYF	TGCAGCGTTGACCCTGCAGGCCAGGGGGATACGCAGTATTTT
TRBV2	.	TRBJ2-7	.	CASSEPREFVHEQYF	TGTGCCAGCAGTGAGCCCAGGGAATTTGTCCACGAGCAGTACTTC
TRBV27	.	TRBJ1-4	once	CASSSTGTRNEKLFF	TGTGCCAGCAGTTCCACCGGGACGAGAAATGAAAAACTGTTTTTT
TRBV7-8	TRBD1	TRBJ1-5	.	CASNLQGTQPQHF	TGTGCCAGCAACCTACAGGGGACTCAGCCCCAGCATTTT
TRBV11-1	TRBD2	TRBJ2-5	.	CASTLPGLAGGETQYF	TGTGCCAGCACCTTGCCCGGACTAGCGGGAGGGGAGACCCAGTACTTC
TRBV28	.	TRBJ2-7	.	CASSLLTYEQYF	TGTGCCAGCAGTTTACTGACCTACGAGCAGTACTTC
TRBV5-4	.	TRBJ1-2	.	CASSLATNPWGYTF	TGTGCCAGCAGCTTGGCCACCAACCCTTGGGGCTACACCTTC
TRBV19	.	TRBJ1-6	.	CASSKGWEGKQANSPLHF	TGTGCCAGTAGTAAGGGCTGGGAGGGAAAACAGGCTAATTCACCCCTCCACTTT
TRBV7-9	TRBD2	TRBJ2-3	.	CASSLAGGGRTDTQYF	TGTGCCAGCAGCTTAGCCGGCGGGGGGCGCACAGATACGCAGTATTTT
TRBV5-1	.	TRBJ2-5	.	CASSSGWTGETQYF	TGCGCCAGCAGCTCCGGGTGGACGGGAGAGACCCAGTACTTC
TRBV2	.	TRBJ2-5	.	CASSERVNLETQYF	TGTGCCAGCAGTGAGAGGGTGAACTTAGAGACCCAGTACTTC
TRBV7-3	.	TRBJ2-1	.	CASSLSHSGNEQFF	TGTGCCAGCAGCTTAAGTCACTCTGGGAATGAGCAGTTCTTC
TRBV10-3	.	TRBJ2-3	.	CARSTSPTDTQYF	TGTGCCAGGTCGACAAGCCCCACAGATACGCAGTATTTT
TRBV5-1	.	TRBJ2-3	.	CASSLNALSTDTQYF	TGCGCCAGCAGCTTGAACGCGCTTAGCACAGATACGCAGTATTTT
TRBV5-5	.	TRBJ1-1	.	CASSYGMGTEAFF	TGTGCCAGCAGCTACGGTATGGGGACTGAAGCTTTCTTT
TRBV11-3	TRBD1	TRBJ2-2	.	CASSLELNRGKVGELFF	TGTGCCAGCAGCTTAGAGCTTAACAGGGGAAAGGTCGGGGAGCTGTTTTTT
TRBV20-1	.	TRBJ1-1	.	CSWSRNTEAFF	TGCAGCTGGTCGAGGAACACTGAAGCTTTCTTT
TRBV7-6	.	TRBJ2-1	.	CASSLGSEQFF	TGTGCCAGCAGCCTGGGGAGTGAGCAGTTCTTC
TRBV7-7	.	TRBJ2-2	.	CASSLVRGDTGELFF	TGTGCCAGCAGCTTAGTCAGGGGGGACACCGGGGAGCTGTTTTTT
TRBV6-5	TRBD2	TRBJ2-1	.	CASSISGGPYNEQFF	TGTGCCAGCAGCATTAGCGGGGGGCCCTACAATGAGCAGTTCTTC
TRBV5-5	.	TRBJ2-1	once	CASSPGSQNEQFF	TGTGCCAGCAGCCCTGGTAGCCAAAATGAGCAGTTCTTC
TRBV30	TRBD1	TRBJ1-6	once	CAWRDRENSPLHF	TGTGCCTGGAGGGACAGGGAAAATTCACCCCTCCACTTT
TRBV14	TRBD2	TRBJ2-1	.	CASSQDTGGEQFF	TGTGCCAGCAGCCAAGATACGGGGGGTGAGCAGTTCTTC
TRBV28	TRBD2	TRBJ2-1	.	CASSFPRGRAVNEQFF	TGTGCCAGCAGTTTCCCGCGGGGGAGGGCCGTTAATGAGCAGTTCTTC
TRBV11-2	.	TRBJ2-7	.	CASSPSPTLLPEQYF	TGTGCCAGCAGCCCGTCCCCGACCCTCCTCCCCGAGCAGTACTTC
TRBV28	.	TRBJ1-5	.	CASRSGAGGGVSNQPQHF	TGTGCCAGCAGATCCGGGGCGGGGGGAGGGGTCAGCAATCAGCCCCAGCATTTT